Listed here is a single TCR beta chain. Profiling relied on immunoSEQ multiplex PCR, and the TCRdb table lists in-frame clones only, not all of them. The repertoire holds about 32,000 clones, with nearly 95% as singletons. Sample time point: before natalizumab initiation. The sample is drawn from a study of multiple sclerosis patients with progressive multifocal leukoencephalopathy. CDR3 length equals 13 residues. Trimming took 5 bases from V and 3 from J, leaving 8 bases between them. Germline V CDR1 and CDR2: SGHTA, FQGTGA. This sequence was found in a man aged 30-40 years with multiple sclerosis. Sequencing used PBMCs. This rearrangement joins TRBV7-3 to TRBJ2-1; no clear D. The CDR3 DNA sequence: TGTGCCAGCAGCATGGACGGCTACAATGAGCAGTTCTTC. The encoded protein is CASSMDGYNEQFF.